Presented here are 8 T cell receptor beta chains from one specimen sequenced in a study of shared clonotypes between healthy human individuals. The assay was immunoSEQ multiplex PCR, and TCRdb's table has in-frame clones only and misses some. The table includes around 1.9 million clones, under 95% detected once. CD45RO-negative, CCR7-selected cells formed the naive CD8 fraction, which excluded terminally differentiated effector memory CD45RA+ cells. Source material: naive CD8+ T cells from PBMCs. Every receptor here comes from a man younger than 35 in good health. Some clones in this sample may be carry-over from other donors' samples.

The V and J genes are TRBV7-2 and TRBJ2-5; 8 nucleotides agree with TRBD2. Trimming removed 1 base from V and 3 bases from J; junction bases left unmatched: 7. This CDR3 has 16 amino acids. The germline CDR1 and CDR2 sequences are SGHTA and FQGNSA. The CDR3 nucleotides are TGTGCCAGCAGCTTAGACCCTCGGGGGGGAGAAGAGACCCAGTACTTC. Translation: CASSLDPRGGEETQYF.

CDR3 nucleotides: TGCGCCAGCGCTCAGGGGTCCGATCAGCCCCAGCATTTT. It yields the protein CASAQGSDQPQHF. The rearrangement joins TRBV5-1 to TRBJ1-5; tentative D call: TRBD1 (6 bases). The CDR3 runs to 13 residues. Trimming took off 7 bases at V and 5 bases at J, with 13 bases between the two ends. CDR1 and CDR2 from the germline V gene are SGHRS and YFSETQ.

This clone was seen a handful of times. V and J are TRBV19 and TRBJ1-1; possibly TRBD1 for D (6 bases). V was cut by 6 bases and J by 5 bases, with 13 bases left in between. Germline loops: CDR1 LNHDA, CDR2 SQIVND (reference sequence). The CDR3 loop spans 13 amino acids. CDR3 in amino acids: CASRPRQVTEAFF. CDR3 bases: TGTGCCAGTAGGCCCCGACAGGTAACTGAAGCTTTCTTT.

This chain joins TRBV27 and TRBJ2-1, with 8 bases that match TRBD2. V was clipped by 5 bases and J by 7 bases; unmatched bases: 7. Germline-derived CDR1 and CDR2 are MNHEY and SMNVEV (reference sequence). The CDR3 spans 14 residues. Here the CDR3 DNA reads TGTGCCAGCAGTGAAGGACTAGCAATGAATGAGCAGTTCTTC. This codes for CASSEGLAMNEQFF.

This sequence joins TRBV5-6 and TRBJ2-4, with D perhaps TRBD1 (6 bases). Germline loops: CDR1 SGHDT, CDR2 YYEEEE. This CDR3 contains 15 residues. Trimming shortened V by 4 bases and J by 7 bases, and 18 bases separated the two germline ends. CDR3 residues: CASSRDRTPGNIQYF. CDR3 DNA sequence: TGTGCCAGCAGCCGCGACAGGACCCCTGGGAACATTCAGTACTTC.

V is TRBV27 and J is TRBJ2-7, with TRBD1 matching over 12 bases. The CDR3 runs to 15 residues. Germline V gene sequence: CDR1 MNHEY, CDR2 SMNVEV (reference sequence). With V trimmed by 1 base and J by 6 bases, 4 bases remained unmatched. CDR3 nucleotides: TGTGCCAGCAGTTTATTGGGACAGGGGGCTGTCGAGCAGTACTTC. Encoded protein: CASSLLGQGAVEQYF.

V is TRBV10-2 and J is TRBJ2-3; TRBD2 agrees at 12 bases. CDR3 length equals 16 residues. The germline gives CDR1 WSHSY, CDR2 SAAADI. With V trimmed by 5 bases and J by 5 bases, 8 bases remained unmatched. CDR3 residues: CASSNRLAGEGDTQYF. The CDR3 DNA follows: TGCGCCAGCAGTAACCGACTAGCGGGAGAGGGAGATACGCAGTATTTT.

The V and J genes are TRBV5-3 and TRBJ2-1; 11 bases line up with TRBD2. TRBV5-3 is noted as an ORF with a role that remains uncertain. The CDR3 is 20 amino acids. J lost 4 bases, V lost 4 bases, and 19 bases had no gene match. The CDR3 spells CARSAHHGSGRVFGYNEQFF. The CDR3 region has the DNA TGTGCCAGAAGCGCTCACCACGGTAGCGGGAGGGTCTTCGGGTACAATGAGCAGTTCTTC.